This T cell receptor (beta chain) derives from a study of blood T cell repertoires in COVID-19. Only in-frame clones appear in the TCRdb table, and some are missing; sequencing was by immunoSEQ multiplex PCR. The repertoire has some 70,000 clones, more than 75% of them found once; the top ten carry about 6.6%. The length of the CDR3 is 11 residues. V dropped 5 bases and J dropped 4 bases, with 6 bases sitting between them. The germline CDR1 and CDR2 sequences are DFQATT and SNEGSKA (reference sequence). Material: peripheral blood. The V gene is TRBV20-1, the J gene TRBJ2-1, with no clear D. The TCR sequence derives from a man aged 50-59 years with active COVID-19. The CDR3 DNA is TGCAGTGCTCCCCTATACAATGAGCAGTTCTTC. It specifies CSAPLYNEQFF.